These 32 T cell receptor beta chains were all obtained from the same sample, sequenced in a study of CD8 T cells in ankylosing spondylitis. Their antigens remain unidentified. One entry per CDR3 protein, called by TCRdb with MiXCR from the 5' RACE reads. The sample carries 650,000 to 800,000 distinct CDR3 sequences, over 15% recorded once. Findings of the study overall: In ankylosing spondylitis blood, a motif of roughly 8 highly homologous TCR beta variants appeared characteristic.

The sequenced material came from blood, either unsorted or a sorted T cell fraction (not recorded which). These receptors originate from a male donor with ankylosing spondylitis.

This clonotype has just a few counts. The V and J genes are TRBV10-3 and TRBJ1-2; 7 bases map to TRBD1. V gave up 3 bases and J gave up 1 base; unmatched junction bases: 2. The V gene's germline CDR1 is ENHRY and CDR2 SYGVKD. The CDR3 extends over 14 amino acids. The CDR3 DNA sequence: TGTGCCATCAGTGAAGGGGGCAGTAACTATGGCTACACCTTC. Protein sequence: CAISEGGSNYGYTF.

The chain couples TRBV29-1 to TRBJ2-6; D is perhaps TRBD1 (5 bases). The V and J ends lost 3 bases and 0 bases respectively, with 9 bases between them. Germline-derived CDR1 and CDR2 are SQVTM and ANQGSEA. The CDR3 is 15 residues long. The CDR3: CSVDDRSSGANVLTF. DNA of the CDR3: TGCAGCGTTGATGACAGATCCTCTGGGGCCAACGTCCTGACTTTC.

This clonotype was observed a few times. The gene calls are TRBV4-2 and TRBJ1-5; D is unresolved. The V gene lost 2 bases and the J gene lost 0 bases, with 8 bases spanning the gap. The length of the CDR3 is 15 residues. From germline, CDR1 is LGHNA and CDR2 YNFKEQ. The CDR3 region has the DNA TGTGCCAGCAGCCAATTACTCCATAGCAATCAGCCCCAGCATTTT. Protein product: CASSQLLHSNQPQHF.

This clonotype has more than one count but fewer than ten. The chain carries TRBV7-9 and TRBJ2-1, with 14 nucleotides matching TRBD2. The V gene's germline CDR1 is SEHNR and CDR2 FQNEAQ (reference sequence). V trimming: 6 bases; J trimming: 6 bases; junction bases outside the gene matches: 4. The CDR3 has 15 residues. This CDR3 is CASRRLAGGSNEQFF. In DNA form, the CDR3 reads TGTGCCAGCAGGAGACTAGCGGGAGGGAGCAATGAGCAGTTCTTC.

This clonotype came up a few times. The chain has TRBV10-3 and TRBJ1-5; D gene ambiguous. The CDR3 extends over 15 amino acids. From germline, CDR1 is ENHRY and CDR2 SYGVKD. V gave up 1 base and J gave up 5 bases, with 12 bases separating them. In DNA form, the CDR3 reads TGTGCCATCAGTGAGTTGGGCAGGCAAGATCAGCCCCAGCATTTT. Amino acid sequence: CAISELGRQDQPQHF.

This clonotype appeared a single time. The J gene is TRBJ2-1, the V gene TRBV7-2; 10 positions match TRBD2. Germline CDR1 and CDR2: SGHTA and FQGNSA. The ends lost 5 bases at V and 9 bases at J; junction bases unmatched: 13. This CDR3 is built from 16 residues. The chain's CDR3 is CASSDGGLAGAIEQFF. CDR3 nucleotide sequence: TGTGCCAGCAGCGACGGGGGGCTAGCGGGAGCTATTGAGCAGTTCTTC. The whole variable domain, remainder taken from reference TRBV7-2 and TRBJ2-1, is GAGVSQSPSNKVTEKGKDVELRCDPISGHTALYWYRQSLGQGLEFLIYFQGNSAPDKSGLPSDRFSAERTGGSVSTLTIQRTQQEDSAVYLCASSDGGLAGAIEQFFGPGTRLTVL.

This chain joins TRBV15 and TRBJ2-7, with 9 bases identical to TRBD1. The V segment lost 6 bases and the J segment 4 bases; nucleotides outside the gene matches: 4. Germline V gene lookup returns CDR1 LNHNV and CDR2 YYDKDF (reference sequence). This CDR3 contains 13 residues. The CDR3 DNA reads as TGTGCCACCAGAACCGGACAGGGGTACGAGCAGTACTTC. Protein sequence: CATRTGQGYEQYF.

This clonotype was counted a few times. The chain is built from TRBV15 and TRBJ2-4, with 12 bases matching TRBD2. The CDR3 contains 16 residues. V lost 3 bases, J lost 2 bases, and 2 bases stayed unmatched. CDR1 is LNHNV, CDR2 YYDKDF, per germline (reference sequence). CDR3 nucleotides: TGTGCCACCAGCAGGGGACTAGCGGGTTCCAAAAACATTCAGTACTTC. It translates to CATSRGLAGSKNIQYF.

In this sample, this clonotype turned up many times. The rearrangement joins TRBV29-1 to TRBJ2-6, with D perhaps assigned TRBD1 or TRBD2 (6 bases each). The ends were cut back, 0 bases at V and 0 bases at J, with 15 bases in the middle. The CDR3 runs to 18 residues. Per germline, CDR1 SQVTM and CDR2 ANQGSEA. The CDR3 DNA reads TGCAGCGTTGAAGATTGGTCGGGGGCGAGCTCTGGGGCCAACGTCCTGACTTTC. It specifies CSVEDWSGASSGANVLTF.

The chain is built from TRBV5-5 and TRBJ2-7; 9 nucleotides align to TRBD1. The CDR3 is 15 amino acids. V was pared by 4 bases and J by 7 bases, with 12 bases of the junction left unmatched. CDR1 and CDR2 (germline): SGHKS, YYEKEE (reference sequence). CDR3 bases: TGTGCCAGCAGCCTGAACAGGGGGCTCGGGAAAGAGCAGTACTTC. Protein sequence: CASSLNRGLGKEQYF.

The rearrangement uses TRBV5-5 and TRBJ2-2; D gene ambiguous. V gave up 1 base and J gave up 4 bases, with 11 bases separating them. The germline gives CDR1 SGHKS, CDR2 YYEKEE (reference sequence). The CDR3 loop spans 15 amino acids. The CDR3 nucleotides are TGTGCCAGCAGCTTGCCAAAAAAATCCACCGGGGAGCTGTTTTTT. Amino acid sequence: CASSLPKKSTGELFF.

Points on this clonotype: Without the conserved terminal phenylalanine or tryptophan, this CDR3 likely stems from a read error. V gene TRBV27 combines with J gene TRBJ2-1, with 11 bases fitting TRBD2. Germline V gene data show CDR1 as MNHEY and CDR2 as SMNVEV (reference sequence). V shed 6 bases and J 5 bases; nucleotides not matched to a gene: 6. CDR3 size: 15 residues. Here the CDR3 reads CASRSGTSGHNEQFC. In DNA form, the CDR3 reads TGTGCCAGCAGATCCGGGACTAGCGGACACAATGAGCAGTTCTGC.

This clonotype was counted a few times. J is TRBJ2-3 and V is TRBV5-1, with TRBD2 identical over 15 bases. The CDR3 is 17 residues long. The germline V gene encodes CDR1 SGHRS and CDR2 YFSETQ. After removal of 4 bases from V and 6 bases from J, the junction contained 9 bases not matched to a gene. The CDR3 DNA reads as TGCGCCAGCAGCAAGGGGACTAGCGGGAGGAGTTTCGATACGCAGTATTTT. This translates into CASSKGTSGRSFDTQYF.

This clonotype appeared a few times. The chain recombines TRBV5-1 with TRBJ2-1; 9 nucleotides align to TRBD1. The J segment lost 3 bases and the V segment lost 0 bases, leaving 4 bases of the junction unmatched. Germline assignment: CDR1 SGHRS and CDR2 YFSETQ. The CDR3 sequence is 16 residues long. The DNA of the CDR3 is TGCGCCAGCAGCTTGGACGGGACAGGGTACTACAATGAGCAGTTCTTC. Its protein product is CASSLDGTGYYNEQFF. Complete variable domain (other parts from reference TRBV5-1 and TRBJ2-1): KAGVTQTPRYLIKTRGQQVTLSCSPISGHRSVSWYQQTPGQGLQFLFEYFSETQRNKGNFPGRFSGRQFSNSRSEMNVSTLELGDSALYLCASSLDGTGYYNEQFFGPGTRLTVL.

This clonotype was picked up many times. The genes are TRBV6-2 or TRBV6-3 and TRBJ2-7; 9 bases are a match to TRBD2. The J segment lost 0 bases and the V segment lost 5 bases, leaving 2 bases of the junction unmatched. CDR1 and CDR2 (germline): MNHEY, SVGEGT. The CDR3 sequence is 14 residues long. The CDR3 DNA reads as TGTGCCAGCAGTCTAGCGGGGCCCTCCTACGAGCAGTACTTC. Translation gives CASSLAGPSYEQYF.

The rearrangement links TRBV6-1 to TRBJ1-1; the match to TRBD1 covers 8 bases. The trim removed 3 bases at V and 3 bases at J, leaving 12 bases unmatched. This CDR3 region has 17 residues. Germline CDR1 reads MNHNS; CDR2 reads SASEGT. CDR3 in amino acids: CASSDPRDRGVYTEAFF. CDR3 sequence (DNA): TGTGCCAGCAGTGACCCCCGAGACAGGGGAGTTTACACTGAAGCTTTCTTT.

The chain joins TRBV3-1 to TRBJ2-4, with D hard to call. The CDR3 is 11 residues long. Per the germline V gene, CDR1 is LGHDT and CDR2 is YNNKEL (reference sequence). The germline V and J ends were trimmed by 6 bases and 5 bases, with 5 bases remaining between them. The CDR3 loop is CASSLENIQYF. The CDR3 nucleotides read TGTGCCAGCAGTTTGGAAAACATTCAGTACTTC.

The rearrangement links TRBV12-3 or TRBV12-4 to TRBJ1-2; D is uncertain. The CDR3 has 12 residues. V was trimmed by 5 bases and J by 6 bases, leaving 10 bases between them. CDR3 DNA sequence: TGTGCCAGCAGTCAATCCTTAAATGGCTACACCTTC. Amino acids: CASSQSLNGYTF.

This clonotype was picked up a small number of times. CDR3 DNA: TGTGCCAGTATCGGCAGGGAGTACACCGGGGAGCTGTTTTTT. As protein: CASIGREYTGELFF. The chain uses TRBV19 and TRBJ2-2; D may match TRBD1 or TRBD2 (5 bases each). CDR1 is LNHDA and CDR2 is SQIVND in the germline V gene (reference sequence). The CDR3 is 14 amino acids. Trimming stripped 7 bases from V and 3 bases from J, with 12 bases between.

The chain has TRBV7-8 and TRBJ1-2, with TRBD1 identical over 7 bases. The J segment lost 4 bases and the V segment lost 6 bases, leaving 8 bases of the junction unmatched. The CDR3 totals 14 residues. Germline CDR1 is SGHVS and CDR2 is FQNEAQ. In DNA, the CDR3 is TGTGCCAGCAGTCACAGGGGTTTTGCCTATGGCTACACCTTC. It translates to CASSHRGFAYGYTF. Looking up the rest from reference TRBV7-8 and TRBJ1-2 gives the full variable domain: GAGVSQSPRYKVAKRGQDVALRCDPISGHVSLFWYQQALGQGPEFLTYFQNEAQLDKSGLPSDRFFAERPEGSVSTLKIQRTQQEDSAVYLCASSHRGFAYGYTFGSGTRLTVV.

This sequence joins TRBV20-1 and TRBJ2-7; tentatively, D is TRBD1 (6 bases). Trimming shortened V by 1 base and J by 2 bases, and 9 bases separated the two germline ends. The CDR3 extends over 13 amino acids. Germline assignment: CDR1 DFQATT and CDR2 SNEGSKA (reference sequence). The CDR3 loop is CSARGTDTYEQYF. CDR3 sequence (DNA): TGCAGTGCTAGAGGGACAGATACCTACGAGCAGTACTTC.

V gene TRBV9 combines with J gene TRBJ2-5, with 7 bases aligning to TRBD2. The CDR3 totals 16 residues. V shed 0 bases, J shed 5 bases, and the junction held 10 bases outside the gene matches. The germline CDR1 and CDR2 sequences are SGDLS and YYNGEE. The CDR3 sequence is CASSVGGGSILETQYF. The DNA of the CDR3 is TGTGCCAGCAGCGTAGGGGGCGGGAGTATTTTGGAGACCCAGTACTTC.

This clonotype was recorded at least ten times. This chain links TRBV12-3 or TRBV12-4 with TRBJ1-1; D gene ambiguous. The CDR3 has 14 residues. Trimming shortened V by 5 bases and J by 2 bases, and 12 bases separated the two germline ends. The CDR3 here is CASSKTGFNTEAFF. Here the CDR3 DNA reads TGTGCCAGCAGTAAAACCGGGTTCAACACTGAAGCTTTCTTT.

This clonotype appeared a few times. The rearrangement joins TRBV5-1 to TRBJ2-2, with 7 bases that match TRBD1. V lost 4 bases and J lost 2; bases outside the gene matches: 5. Germline CDR1 SGHRS, CDR2 YFSETQ. The CDR3 consists of 15 residues. The CDR3 loop is CASSRQGPNTGELFF. CDR3 coding DNA: TGCGCCAGCAGCCGACAGGGTCCAAACACCGGGGAGCTGTTTTTT.

The table lists this clonotype with a few counts. This chain connects TRBV25-1 to TRBJ1-3; no firm D call. V was pared by 1 base and J by 3 bases, with 7 bases between. Germline loops: CDR1 MGHDK, CDR2 SYGVNS. This CDR3 contains 14 residues. The CDR3 spells CASSELAHGNTIYF. The CDR3 DNA follows: TGTGCCAGCAGTGAATTAGCCCATGGAAACACCATATATTTT.

This clonotype turned up a few times. The V gene is TRBV7-2, the J gene TRBJ2-5, with D perhaps TRBD2 (5 bases). This CDR3 comprises 14 residues. The V end was cut by 5 bases, the J end by 6 bases, with 16 bases between. CDR1 is SGHTA and CDR2 is FQGNSA in the germline V gene. The CDR3 spells CASSLTQTTKTQYF. Written as DNA, the CDR3 is TGTGCCAGCAGCCTCACCCAGACTACGAAGACCCAGTACTTC.

This clonotype came up many times. This chain uses TRBV14 with TRBJ1-6; TRBD1 is a possible D gene (6 bases). CDR1 and CDR2 (germline): SGHDN, FVKESK. CDR3 length: 14 residues. V was cut by 8 bases and J by 0 bases, with 8 bases left in between. The CDR3 loop reads CASGQSSYNSPLHF. CDR3 DNA: TGTGCCAGCGGACAGAGCTCCTATAATTCACCCCTCCACTTT.

This clonotype was recorded a few times. J is TRBJ2-1 and V is TRBV30; D call uncertain. Germline V gives CDR1 GTSNPN, CDR2 SVGIG (reference sequence). The CDR3 loop spans 15 amino acids. Trimming took off 2 bases at V and 2 bases at J, with 13 bases between the two ends. The chain's CDR3 is CAWSPDPAPYNEQFF. The CDR3 DNA follows: TGTGCCTGGAGTCCGGACCCAGCCCCCTACAATGAGCAGTTCTTC.

The chain recombines TRBV12-3 or TRBV12-4 with TRBJ2-4; weak D call: TRBD1 (6 bases). V lost 6 bases to trimming and J lost 7 bases, with 16 bases between them. The CDR3 spans 14 residues. The CDR3 loop reads CASSSSGVRNIQYF. The CDR3 bases are TGTGCCAGCAGCAGTTCAGGGGTCCGGAACATTCAGTACTTC.

This rearrangement joins TRBV12-3 or TRBV12-4 to TRBJ2-2, with 10 bases matching TRBD2. The CDR3 totals 16 residues. With V trimmed by 4 bases and J by 5 bases, 7 bases remained unmatched. CDR3 residues: CASSSPTSGVTGELFF. The DNA of the CDR3 is TGTGCCAGCAGTTCACCCACTAGCGGGGTAACCGGGGAGCTGTTTTTT.

The table lists this clonotype with many counts. This sequence joins TRBV20-1 and TRBJ1-2, with 9 bases matching TRBD1. Germline-derived CDR1 and CDR2 are DFQATT and SNEGSKA (reference sequence). This CDR3 has 12 amino acids. V lost 5 bases to trimming and J lost 7 bases; unmatched junction nucleotides: 5. CDR3 nucleotide sequence: TGCAGTGCTGCGGGACAGGGACTTGGCTACACCTTC. It yields the protein CSAAGQGLGYTF.

The chain couples TRBV14 to TRBJ1-1; TRBD1 matches 7 bases. The V and J ends lost 4 bases and 5 bases, in that order; junction bases with no gene match: 16. CDR1 and CDR2 from the germline V gene are SGHDN and FVKESK. The CDR3 length is 17 residues. The CDR3 here is CASSRTGDQGGGTEAFF. In nucleotides, the CDR3 is TGTGCCAGCAGCCGAACAGGGGACCAGGGAGGAGGGACTGAAGCTTTCTTT.